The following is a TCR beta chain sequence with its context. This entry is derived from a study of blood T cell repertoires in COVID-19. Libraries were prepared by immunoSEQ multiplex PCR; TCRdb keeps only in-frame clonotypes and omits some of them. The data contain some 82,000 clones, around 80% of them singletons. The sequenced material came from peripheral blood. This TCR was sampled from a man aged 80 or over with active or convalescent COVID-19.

The CDR3 sequence is CASSYSTGGGETQYF. The CDR3 DNA is TGTGCCAGCAGTTACTCGACGGGGGGCGGGGAGACCCAGTACTTC. This chain links TRBV6-5 with TRBJ2-5; a weak D match, TRBD2 (7 bases). Germline values: CDR1 MNHEY, CDR2 SVGAGI. This CDR3 contains 15 residues. With 0 bases removed from V and 5 bases from J, the gap between germline ends came to 13 bases.